The 21 T cell receptor beta chains below all came from one sample that was sequenced in a study of blood T cell repertoires in COVID-19. Sequenced by immunoSEQ multiplex PCR; TCRdb stores in-frame clones only, minus some. The sample lists 150,000 to 180,000 clones; more than 80% were seen once. Sequencing input: peripheral blood. The source of these receptors is a man aged 45 to 65 with acute or convalescent COVID-19.

J is TRBJ2-7 and V is TRBV27; 9 bases match TRBD2. The CDR3 totals 16 residues. Germline lookup yields CDR1 MNHEY and CDR2 SMNVEV (reference sequence). After removal of 3 bases from V and 2 bases from J, the junction contained 8 bases not matched to a gene. The CDR3 protein is CASSLEGGGRAYEQYF. The CDR3 DNA sequence: TGTGCCAGCAGTTTGGAAGGGGGCGGGAGGGCCTACGAGCAGTACTTC.

The sample holds one count of this clone. CDR3 in DNA: TGTGCCAGTAGTATAGCAGGGGGCAGCGGCACTGAAGCTTTCTTT. Translated, it gives CASSIAGGSGTEAFF. The rearrangement uses TRBV19 and TRBJ1-1; TRBD1 matches 8 bases. The CDR3 has 15 residues. Germline CDR1 is LNHDA and CDR2 is SQIVND (reference sequence). Losses at the gene ends were 1 base for V and 4 bases for J; bases not matched to a gene: 5.

The chain uses TRBV6-5 and TRBJ1-2; D possibly corresponds to TRBD1 (5 bases). Germline assignment: CDR1 MNHEY and CDR2 SVGAGI. The CDR3 is made up of 15 amino acids. The V and J ends lost 2 bases and 6 bases respectively, with 16 bases between them. The CDR3 DNA follows: TGTGCCAGCAGTTACACCTCAGGAGGGGACGATGGCTACACCTTC. It is translated as CASSYTSGGDDGYTF.

The chain has TRBV6-2 or TRBV6-3 and TRBJ1-1; tentatively, D is TRBD1 (6 bases). Germline V gene data show CDR1 as MNHEY and CDR2 as SVGEGT. This CDR3 comprises 15 residues. Trimming cost V 4 bases and J 1 base, with 13 bases left between them. The CDR3 is CASSFPGHPNTEAFF. Here the CDR3 DNA reads TGTGCCAGCAGTTTCCCGGGACACCCGAACACTGAAGCTTTCTTT.

J is TRBJ1-4 and V is TRBV6-5; D is possibly TRBD1 (5 bases). V lost 3 bases and J 3 bases, leaving 14 bases between the germline ends. This CDR3 spans 16 amino acids. Per the germline V gene, CDR1 is MNHEY and CDR2 is SVGAGI. The CDR3 loop is CASSYLGGGSNEKLFF. As DNA, the CDR3 is TGTGCCAGCAGTTATTTGGGGGGAGGTTCTAATGAAAAACTGTTTTTT.

This clone was observed a few times. J is TRBJ1-4 and V is TRBV6-9, with a weak D call TRBD1 (6 bases). Germline V CDR1 and CDR2: MNHGY, SVAAGI. The CDR3 has 15 residues. Deletions cut 10 bases from V and 4 bases from J, with 19 bases between. The CDR3: CANHITQGRNEKLFF. Written as DNA, the CDR3 is TGTGCCAACCATATCACACAGGGCCGTAATGAAAAACTGTTTTTT.

The V and J genes are TRBV7-2 and TRBJ2-3, with D tentatively TRBD1 (6 bases). Germline CDR1 SGHTA, CDR2 FQGNSA. V was cut by 4 bases and J by 1 base, with 12 bases left in between. This CDR3 spans 15 amino acids. The CDR3 nucleotides are TGTGCCAGCAGCTATCGAGGGGGAGGCACAGATACGCAGTATTTT. It yields the protein CASSYRGGGTDTQYF. The complete variable domain, with remaining parts taken from reference TRBV7-2 and TRBJ2-3, reads GAGVSQSPSNKVTEKGKDVELRCDPISGHTALYWYRQSLGQGLEFLIYFQGNSAPDKSGLPSDRFSAERTGGSVSTLTIQRTQQEDSAVYLCASSYRGGGTDTQYFGPGTRLTVL.

The genes are TRBV6-5 and TRBJ1-1; D remains unclear. The CDR3 has 12 amino acids. The germline V gene has CDR1 MNHEY and CDR2 SVGAGI. Trimming stripped 7 bases from V and 3 bases from J, with 9 bases between. This chain's CDR3 is CASTGYHTEAFF. The CDR3 bases are TGTGCCAGCACCGGTTACCACACTGAAGCTTTCTTT.

The rearrangement uses TRBV7-3 and TRBJ2-5; D uncertain. Trimming stripped 2 bases from V and 2 bases from J, with 9 bases between. The CDR3 is 14 amino acids. Germline lookup yields CDR1 SGHTA and CDR2 FQGTGA. The CDR3 DNA reads TGTGCCAGCAGCTTATCGCCTATACAAGAGACCCAGTACTTC. It is translated as CASSLSPIQETQYF.

The chain uses TRBV10-3 and TRBJ1-5; 7 nucleotides align to TRBD1. J gave up 6 bases and V 10 bases, and 12 bases lay outside the gene matches. Germline V gene data show CDR1 as ENHRY and CDR2 as SYGVKD. CDR3 size: 14 residues. The CDR3 loop reads CATSDRDGSQPQHF. The DNA of the CDR3 is TGTGCCACCTCCGACAGGGATGGAAGTCAGCCCCAGCATTTT.

V and J are TRBV6-2 or TRBV6-3 and TRBJ2-3; a weak D match, TRBD2 (5 bases). This CDR3 has 17 amino acids. Germline V gene lookup returns CDR1 MNHEY and CDR2 SVGEGT. Trimming took 4 bases from V and 2 from J, leaving 19 bases between them. The CDR3: CASSFPRVLTYTDTQYF. The DNA of the CDR3 is TGTGCCAGCAGTTTCCCGAGGGTCCTTACTTACACAGATACGCAGTATTTT.

This sequence joins TRBV12-3 or TRBV12-4 and TRBJ1-2, with D possibly matching TRBD1 (5 bases). V shed 3 bases and J shed 2 bases, with 7 bases lying between them. The CDR3 is 13 amino acids. CDR3 in amino acids: CASSLRDNYGYTF. CDR3 in DNA: TGTGCCAGCAGTTTGCGGGACAACTATGGCTACACCTTC.

The chain has TRBV19 and TRBJ1-5, with 9 nucleotides matching TRBD1. Germline V gene sequence: CDR1 LNHDA, CDR2 SQIVND (reference sequence). J lost 7 bases, V lost 6 bases, and 19 bases had no gene match. This CDR3 comprises 18 residues. This chain's CDR3 is CASRLSRTGANWFQPQHF. The CDR3 DNA reads TGTGCCAGTAGACTTTCCCGGACAGGGGCAAATTGGTTCCAGCCCCAGCATTTT.

The chain has TRBV5-8 and TRBJ2-2, with a tentative D call TRBD2 (6 bases). V shed 4 bases and J shed 8 bases, with 15 bases lying between them. Germline CDR1 reads SGHTS; CDR2 reads YDEGEE. CDR3 length equals 14 residues. In nucleotides, the CDR3 is TGTGCCAGCAGCCCTAGACTAGTATCGGGGGAGCTGTTTTTT. Its protein is CASSPRLVSGELFF.

This chain connects TRBV3-1 (or the pseudogene TRBV3-2) to TRBJ1-6; D remains ambiguous. Trimming cost V 6 bases and J 10 bases, with 16 bases left between them. CDR3 size: 14 residues. The germline CDR1 and CDR2 sequences are LGHDT and YNNKEL (reference sequence). CDR3 coding DNA: TGTGCCAGCAGTTTGGAGGGATTCGGGTCACCCCTCCACTTT. This encodes CASSLEGFGSPLHF.

The gene calls are TRBV24-1 and TRBJ2-1; 10 bases fit TRBD1. The V gene end was trimmed by 0 bases and the J gene end by 8 bases; junction bases not matched to a gene: 0. The CDR3 extends over 14 amino acids. Looked up from germline, CDR1 is KGHDR and CDR2 is SFDVKD. Here the CDR3 DNA reads TGTGCCACCAGTGATTTGGGGACAGGGGATGAGCAGTTCTTC. Residues: CATSDLGTGDEQFF.

The chain links TRBV5-1 to TRBJ2-1; D is uncertain. Trimming shortened V by 3 bases and J by 2 bases, and 12 bases separated the two germline ends. This CDR3 has 15 amino acids. The germline V gene has CDR1 SGHRS and CDR2 YFSETQ. This CDR3 is CASSSATGPYNEQFF. The CDR3 DNA reads TGCGCCAGCAGCTCTGCTACGGGTCCCTACAATGAGCAGTTCTTC.

The chain couples TRBV18 to TRBJ1-1, with D maybe TRBD1 (6 bases). The V gene lost 4 bases and the J gene lost 0 bases, with 12 bases spanning the gap. The CDR3 has 15 residues. From germline, CDR1 is KGHSH and CDR2 LQKENI. The CDR3 sequence: CASSLIGGLNTEAFF. CDR3 nucleotides: TGTGCCAGCTCACTCATCGGGGGGCTGAACACTGAAGCTTTCTTT. The entire variable domain, with the rest obtained from reference TRBV18 and TRBJ1-1, is as follows: NAGVMQNPRHLVRRRGQEARLRCSPMKGHSHVYWYRQLPEEGLKFMVYLQKENIIDESGMPKERFSAEFPKEGPSILRIQQVVRGDSAAYFCASSLIGGLNTEAFFGQGTRLTVV.

V and J are TRBV3-1 (or the pseudogene TRBV3-2) and TRBJ2-7, with 11 bases lining up with TRBD1. Unmatched junction bases numbered 3, after V lost 2 bases and J lost 6 bases. The germline CDR1 and CDR2 sequences are LGHDT and YNNKEL (reference sequence). This CDR3 is 14 amino acids long. The CDR3 DNA reads TGTGCCAGCAGCCAACCCGGGACAGGGGGCGAGCAGTACTTC. This sequence encodes CASSQPGTGGEQYF.

The CDR3 DNA follows: TGCGCCAGCAGCAAGGACGGGGCAACTAATGAAAAACTGTTTTTT. Translating it yields CASSKDGATNEKLFF. The V call is TRBV5-1, the J call TRBJ1-4; no definite D call. Germline lookup yields CDR1 SGHRS and CDR2 YFSETQ. The V end was cut by 4 bases, the J end by 0 bases, with 10 bases between. The CDR3 is 15 amino acids. The variable domain in full, completed from reference TRBV5-1 and TRBJ1-4, reads KAGVTQTPRYLIKTRGQQVTLSCSPISGHRSVSWYQQTPGQGLQFLFEYFSETQRNKGNFPGRFSGRQFSNSRSEMNVSTLELGDSALYLCASSKDGATNEKLFFGSGTQLSVL.

The genes are TRBV4-2 and TRBJ1-2; a weak D match, TRBD1 (5 bases). V was trimmed by 0 bases and J by 3 bases, leaving 17 bases between them. The CDR3 extends over 17 amino acids. Germline V gene data show CDR1 as LGHNA and CDR2 as YNFKEQ. The CDR3 DNA reads TGTGCCAGCAGCCAAGATCGGCGGGGGGGTTTTCACTATGGCTACACCTTC. Translation gives CASSQDRRGGFHYGYTF.